This TCR beta chain was profiled in a study of blood T cell repertoires in COVID-19. Measured with immunoSEQ multiplex PCR; TCRdb has only the in-frame clones, and not every one. This table holds about 210,000 clones, 70% to 90% found once. This study enrolled people aged about 18 to 100 from 24 US geographic areas. Germline V lookup: CDR1 SGHDT, CDR2 YYEEEE. Trimming removed 8 bases at V and 3 bases at J, with 11 bases between. This CDR3 contains 12 residues. Specimen: PBMCs or T cells enriched from blood (not recorded which). This receptor was taken from a man aged 35-49 years who had recovered from COVID-19. This sequence joins TRBV5-6 and TRBJ1-2; no definite D call. CDR3 sequence reads: CASSQNDYGYTF. The CDR3 coding sequence is TGTGCCAGTTCCCAGAACGACTATGGCTACACCTTC.